This T cell receptor beta chain is from a study of T-cell memory formation after mild COVID-19. General study findings and limits: Clones that shrank (day 15 to 85) were balanced CD4/CD8, whereas later expanders leaned CD4+.

For this clonotype: No antigen is known for it.

MiXCR, run by TCRdb on the 5' RACE reads, gives a single entry per CDR3 protein. The table shows fewer than 450,000 distinct CDR3 sequences, with approximately 24% occurring only once. CDR1 is SGHRS and CDR2 is YFSETQ in the germline V gene. The CDR3 has 17 residues. V gave up 4 bases and J gave up 4 bases, with 23 bases separating them. The V gene is TRBV5-1, the J gene TRBJ1-2, with a weak D call TRBD1 (5 bases). Sequenced input: PBMCs or a T cell subset sorted from them (not recorded which). This clonotype originated in an adult woman who had mild COVID-19 (a few samples of this study predate the infection). Cell type and time point are not known. CDR3 nucleotides: TGCGCCAGCAGCGTGAGCCCGTCCAGGGAAGACCCCTATGGCTACACCTTC. Translating it yields CASSVSPSREDPYGYTF.